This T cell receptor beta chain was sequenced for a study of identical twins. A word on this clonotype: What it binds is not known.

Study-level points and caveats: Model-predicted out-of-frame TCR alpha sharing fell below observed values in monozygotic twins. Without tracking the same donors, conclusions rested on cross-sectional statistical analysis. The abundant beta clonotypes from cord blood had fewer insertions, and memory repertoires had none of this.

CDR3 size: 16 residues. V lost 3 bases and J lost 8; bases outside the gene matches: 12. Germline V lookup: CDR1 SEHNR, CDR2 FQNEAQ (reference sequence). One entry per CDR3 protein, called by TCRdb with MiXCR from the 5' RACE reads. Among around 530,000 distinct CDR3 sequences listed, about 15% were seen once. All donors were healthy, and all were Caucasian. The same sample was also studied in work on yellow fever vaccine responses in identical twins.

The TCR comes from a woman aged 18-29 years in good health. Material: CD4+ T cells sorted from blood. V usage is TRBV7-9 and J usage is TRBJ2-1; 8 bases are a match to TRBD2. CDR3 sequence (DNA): TGTGCCAGCAGCTTTTGGGGTAGCGGGGTATTCGATGAGCAGTTCTTC. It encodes CASSFWGSGVFDEQFF.